This T cell receptor beta chain stems from a study of OX40 agonist ivuxolimab in advanced cancers. Study summary: Melanoma, hepatocellular carcinoma, head and neck or renal cell cancer occurred in dose-escalation patients. There were three patients with partial responses, one having hepatocellular carcinoma and two cutaneous melanoma. Study results and caveats: The study did not work out the antigen specificity of the expanded peripheral T cells.

The V gene's germline CDR1 is MNHNS and CDR2 SASEGT. The V end was cut by 5 bases, the J end by 3 bases, with 8 bases between. The CDR3 loop spans 12 amino acids. Concerning this clone itself: Its antigen remains unidentified.

Clones were read by immunoSEQ multiplex PCR, and TCRdb kept only the in-frame ones, dropping some. The sample carries 60,000 to 90,000 clones, 90% recorded once. Drawing of blood for sampling happened at baseline, at cycle 4 day 1, and at cycle 7 day 1. This receptor was taken from an adult with an advanced solid tumor such as melanoma, head and neck, liver or kidney cancer. The sample was CD4+ or CD8+ T cells sorted from blood, taken in a trial of the OX40 agonist ivuxolimab. The genes are TRBV6-1 and TRBJ2-7; D is unclear. CDR3 nucleotides: TGTGCCAGCAGTCCCCAAGACTACGAGCAGTACTTC. This translates into CASSPQDYEQYF.